This entry is about one T cell receptor beta chain. The antigen remains undetermined. The data originate from a study of cytotoxic CD8 clonotypes in ibrutinib-treated CLL. Overall study: Response material was collected after a median around 12 months of treatment, range 6 to 36. Study-wide results and caveats: Public clonotypes, an uncommon group, contracted or remained stable on treatment. At ibrutinib response, clonality increased, and at progression it declined back toward baseline.

The data were produced by immunoSEQ multiplex PCR, yet TCRdb's version contains in-frame clones alone and is incomplete. The table has 150,000 or so clones, 75% to 85% seen once. V gave up 6 bases and J gave up 5 bases, with 13 bases separating them. Germline values: CDR1 LNHDA, CDR2 SQIVND (reference sequence). This CDR3 spans 13 amino acids. The sequences come from PBMCs, collected after 36 months of ibrutinib treatment. The origin of this receptor is a human donor with chronic lymphocytic leukemia. The rearrangement links TRBV19 to TRBJ2-5; D possibly corresponds to TRBD1 (6 bases). CDR3 in DNA: TGTGCCAGTAGCCTAGGGGGAGCGGAGACCCAGTACTTC. It translates to CASSLGGAETQYF.